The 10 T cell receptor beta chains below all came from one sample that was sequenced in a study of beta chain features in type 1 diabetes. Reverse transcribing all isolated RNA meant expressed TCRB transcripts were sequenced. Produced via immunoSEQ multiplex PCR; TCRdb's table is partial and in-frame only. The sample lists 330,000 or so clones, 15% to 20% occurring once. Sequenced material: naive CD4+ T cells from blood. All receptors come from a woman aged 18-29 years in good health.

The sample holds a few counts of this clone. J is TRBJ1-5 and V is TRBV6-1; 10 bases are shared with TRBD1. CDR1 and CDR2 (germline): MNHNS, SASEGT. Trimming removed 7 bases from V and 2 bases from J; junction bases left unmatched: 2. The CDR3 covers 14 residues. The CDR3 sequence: CASTGTGGNQPQHF. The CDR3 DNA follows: TGTGCCAGCACTGGGACAGGGGGCAATCAGCCCCAGCATTTT.

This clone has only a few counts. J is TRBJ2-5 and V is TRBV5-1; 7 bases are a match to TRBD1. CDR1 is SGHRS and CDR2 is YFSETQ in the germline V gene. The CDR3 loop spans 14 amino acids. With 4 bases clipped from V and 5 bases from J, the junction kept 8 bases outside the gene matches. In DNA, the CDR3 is TGCGCCAGCAGCCAACCAGGGGGAGAGGAGACCCAGTACTTC. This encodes CASSQPGGEETQYF.

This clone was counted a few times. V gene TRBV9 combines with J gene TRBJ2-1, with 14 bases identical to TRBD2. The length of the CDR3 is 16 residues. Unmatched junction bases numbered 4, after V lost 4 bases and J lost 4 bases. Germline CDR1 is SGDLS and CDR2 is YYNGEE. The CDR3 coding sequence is TGTGCCAGCAGCCCTGGGACTAGCGGGAGATACAATGAGCAGTTCTTC. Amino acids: CASSPGTSGRYNEQFF.

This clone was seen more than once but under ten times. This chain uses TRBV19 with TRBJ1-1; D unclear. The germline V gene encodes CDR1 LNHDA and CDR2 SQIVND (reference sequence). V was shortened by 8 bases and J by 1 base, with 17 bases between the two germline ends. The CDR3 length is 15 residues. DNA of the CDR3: TGTGCCAGTTCGCTGTCCGATGGAGCGAACACTGAAGCTTTCTTT. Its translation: CASSLSDGANTEAFF.

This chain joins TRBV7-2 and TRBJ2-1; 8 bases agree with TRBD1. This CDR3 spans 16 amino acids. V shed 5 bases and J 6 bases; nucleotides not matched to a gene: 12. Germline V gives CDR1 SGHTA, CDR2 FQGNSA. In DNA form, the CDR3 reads TGTGCCAGCAGCACCGGGTCGGGACAGGATTCCAATGAGCAGTTCTTC. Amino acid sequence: CASSTGSGQDSNEQFF.

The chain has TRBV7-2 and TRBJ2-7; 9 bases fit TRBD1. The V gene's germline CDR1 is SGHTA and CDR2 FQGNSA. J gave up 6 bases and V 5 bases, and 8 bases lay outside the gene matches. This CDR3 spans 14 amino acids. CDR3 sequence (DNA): TGTGCCAGCAGCAGCAGGGACAGGGTCAGCGAGCAGTACTTC. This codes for CASSSRDRVSEQYF.

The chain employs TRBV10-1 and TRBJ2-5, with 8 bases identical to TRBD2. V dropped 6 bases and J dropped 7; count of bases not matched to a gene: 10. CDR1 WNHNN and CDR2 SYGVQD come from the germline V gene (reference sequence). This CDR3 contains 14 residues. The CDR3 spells CASSLAGVQGTQYF. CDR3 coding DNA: TGCGCCAGCAGCCTAGCGGGTGTTCAGGGGACCCAGTACTTC.

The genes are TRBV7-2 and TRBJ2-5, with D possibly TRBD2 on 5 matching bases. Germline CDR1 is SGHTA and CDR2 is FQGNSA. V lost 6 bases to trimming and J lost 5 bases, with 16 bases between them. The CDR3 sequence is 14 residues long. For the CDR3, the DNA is TGTGCCAGCAGATCTAGCTGGAGAATTGAGACCCAGTACTTC. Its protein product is CASRSSWRIETQYF.

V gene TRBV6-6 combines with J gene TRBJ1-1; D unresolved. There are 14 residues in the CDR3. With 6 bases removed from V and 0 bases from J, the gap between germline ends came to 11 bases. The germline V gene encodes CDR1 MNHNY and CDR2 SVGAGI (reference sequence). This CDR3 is CASRFDGLNTEAFF. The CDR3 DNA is TGTGCCAGCAGATTCGATGGCTTGAACACTGAAGCTTTCTTT.

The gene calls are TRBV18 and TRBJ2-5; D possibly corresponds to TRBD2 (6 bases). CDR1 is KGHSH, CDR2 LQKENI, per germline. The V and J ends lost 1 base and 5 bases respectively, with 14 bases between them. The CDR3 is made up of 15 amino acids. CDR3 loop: CASSPQGAGGETQYF. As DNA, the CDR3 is TGTGCCAGCTCACCACAGGGCGCAGGAGGGGAGACCCAGTACTTC.